The rows below give T cell receptor beta chains drawn from one sample of a study of blood T cell repertoires in COVID-19. Sequenced by immunoSEQ multiplex PCR; TCRdb stores in-frame clones only, minus some. The sample comprises about 160,000 clones, approximately 90% of which are singletons, and about 2% rests with the top ten. Material: peripheral blood. These receptor sequences come from a man between 18 and 35 years old with acute or convalescent COVID-19. CDR3s include the opening cysteine and the closing phenylalanine or tryptophan. The order of the fields is CDR3 protein, CDR3 DNA, J gene, V gene, D gene, clone size, CDR3 length. D genes are given only for firm matches. Only part of the rows carry a size: once, few, many, or a class if the clone is expanded.

cdr3_aa: CASSSRDSVMFGYTF; cdr3_nt: TGTGCCAGCAGCAGTAGGGACAGTGTAATGTTTGGCTACACCTTC; j_call: TRBJ1-2; v_call: TRBV9; d_call: TRBD1; clone_size: .; cdr3_length: 15
cdr3_aa: CASSPSRQAGEKLFF; cdr3_nt: TGTGCCAGCTCACCATCGAGACAGGCTGGTGAAAAACTGTTTTTT; j_call: TRBJ1-4; v_call: TRBV18; d_call: .; clone_size: .; cdr3_length: 15
cdr3_aa: CASSPATGLTTNEKLFF; cdr3_nt: TGTGCCAGCTCACCCGCGACAGGGTTGACAACTAATGAAAAACTGTTTTTT; j_call: TRBJ1-4; v_call: TRBV18; d_call: TRBD1; clone_size: .; cdr3_length: 17
cdr3_aa: CASSYRSGAIDEQYF; cdr3_nt: TGTGCCAGTAGTTACCGGTCAGGGGCTATCGACGAGCAGTACTTC; j_call: TRBJ2-7; v_call: TRBV19; d_call: .; clone_size: .; cdr3_length: 15
cdr3_aa: CASSQEAYSLTEQYF; cdr3_nt: TGCGCCAGCAGCCAAGAAGCCTACTCCCTCACCGAGCAGTACTTC; j_call: TRBJ2-7; v_call: TRBV4-1; d_call: .; clone_size: once; cdr3_length: 15
cdr3_aa: CASSQDPGLAGTYEQYF; cdr3_nt: TGCGCCAGCAGCCAAGATCCCGGGCTAGCGGGGACTTACGAGCAGTACTTC; j_call: TRBJ2-7; v_call: TRBV4-1; d_call: TRBD2; clone_size: .; cdr3_length: 17
cdr3_aa: CASSLGQGRQETQYF; cdr3_nt: TGTGCCAGCAGCTTAGGACAGGGTCGGCAAGAGACCCAGTACTTC; j_call: TRBJ2-5; v_call: TRBV7-8; d_call: TRBD1; clone_size: once; cdr3_length: 15
cdr3_aa: CATSAGMNTEAFF; cdr3_nt: TGTGCCACCAGTGCGGGGATGAACACTGAAGCTTTCTTT; j_call: TRBJ1-1; v_call: TRBV24-1; d_call: .; clone_size: .; cdr3_length: 13
cdr3_aa: CASSEEERRSPLHF; cdr3_nt: TGTGCCAGCAGTGAAGAGGAGAGACGGTCACCCCTCCACTTT; j_call: TRBJ1-6; v_call: TRBV2; d_call: .; clone_size: .; cdr3_length: 14
cdr3_aa: CASSVGGEINSPLHF; cdr3_nt: TGTGCCAGCAGCGTAGGTGGAGAGATTAATTCACCCCTCCACTTT; j_call: TRBJ1-6; v_call: TRBV9; d_call: .; clone_size: .; cdr3_length: 15
cdr3_aa: CAWTLPDRVNYEQYF; cdr3_nt: TGTGCCTGGACCCTGCCGGACAGGGTGAACTACGAGCAGTACTTC; j_call: TRBJ2-7; v_call: TRBV30; d_call: TRBD1; clone_size: .; cdr3_length: 15
cdr3_aa: CASSLLGGRGQETQYF; cdr3_nt: TGTGCCAGCAGCTTGTTGGGAGGAAGGGGACAAGAGACCCAGTACTTC; j_call: TRBJ2-5; v_call: TRBV5-4; d_call: .; clone_size: .; cdr3_length: 16
cdr3_aa: CASSSGTVDTQYF; cdr3_nt: TGCGCCAGCAGCTCGGGGACTGTAGATACGCAGTATTTT; j_call: TRBJ2-3; v_call: TRBV5-1; d_call: .; clone_size: .; cdr3_length: 13
cdr3_aa: CASSPPGRGHGDNEQFF; cdr3_nt: TGTGCCAGCTCACCACCGGGCAGGGGCCACGGGGACAATGAGCAGTTCTTC; j_call: TRBJ2-1; v_call: TRBV18; d_call: .; clone_size: .; cdr3_length: 17
cdr3_aa: CASSLEQNTEAFF; cdr3_nt: TGTGCCAGCAGCTTGGAACAGAACACTGAAGCTTTCTTT; j_call: TRBJ1-1; v_call: TRBV5-8; d_call: .; clone_size: .; cdr3_length: 13
cdr3_aa: CATSPRTGYEQYF; cdr3_nt: TGTGCCACCAGCCCCCGGACAGGGTACGAGCAGTACTTC; j_call: TRBJ2-7; v_call: TRBV24-1; d_call: TRBD1; clone_size: .; cdr3_length: 13
cdr3_aa: CASSPRVEQYF; cdr3_nt: TGTGCCAGCAGCCCCCGGGTTGAGCAGTACTTC; j_call: TRBJ2-7; v_call: TRBV7-8; d_call: .; clone_size: .; cdr3_length: 11
cdr3_aa: CASSQETGLLYGYTF; cdr3_nt: TGTGCCAGCAGCCAGGAGACCGGGTTATTATATGGCTACACCTTC; j_call: TRBJ1-2; v_call: TRBV3-1/TRBV3-2; d_call: .; clone_size: .; cdr3_length: 15
cdr3_aa: CASSPTGGYYEQYF; cdr3_nt: TGTGCCAGCAGCCCGACAGGGGGGTACTACGAGCAGTACTTC; j_call: TRBJ2-7; v_call: TRBV7-2; d_call: TRBD1; clone_size: once; cdr3_length: 14
cdr3_aa: CASSFLPTFAVGDQNSPLHF; cdr3_nt: TGCGCCAGCAGCTTTCTTCCGACGTTCGCAGTAGGAGACCAAAATTCACCCCTCCACTTT; j_call: TRBJ1-6; v_call: TRBV5-1; d_call: .; clone_size: .; cdr3_length: 20
cdr3_aa: CASSLRGDYGYTF; cdr3_nt: TGTGCCAGCAGCTTACGGGGGGACTATGGCTACACCTTC; j_call: TRBJ1-2; v_call: TRBV7-2; d_call: .; clone_size: .; cdr3_length: 13
cdr3_aa: CASSVDLGLSTDTQYF; cdr3_nt: TGTGCCAGCAGCGTCGACCTGGGACTAAGCACAGATACGCAGTATTTT; j_call: TRBJ2-3; v_call: TRBV7-6; d_call: TRBD2; clone_size: .; cdr3_length: 16
cdr3_aa: CAWRGTGEAKTQYF; cdr3_nt: TGTGCCTGGAGGGGGACAGGGGAAGCGAAGACCCAGTACTTC; j_call: TRBJ2-5; v_call: TRBV30; d_call: TRBD1; clone_size: once; cdr3_length: 14
cdr3_aa: CASSLQGASYGYTF; cdr3_nt: TGTGCCAGCAGCTTACAGGGGGCGAGCTATGGCTACACCTTC; j_call: TRBJ1-2; v_call: TRBV14; d_call: TRBD1; clone_size: .; cdr3_length: 14
cdr3_aa: CASSPLAGDYNEQFF; cdr3_nt: TGTGCCAGCAGCCCCCTAGCGGGAGACTACAATGAGCAGTTCTTC; j_call: TRBJ2-1; v_call: TRBV4-2; d_call: TRBD2; clone_size: .; cdr3_length: 15
cdr3_aa: CASSLSGGQGYGYTF; cdr3_nt: TGTGCCAGCAGCCTGTCTGGTGGACAGGGGTATGGCTACACCTTC; j_call: TRBJ1-2; v_call: TRBV11-2; d_call: TRBD1; clone_size: .; cdr3_length: 15
cdr3_aa: CAISEEVMNTEAFF; cdr3_nt: TGTGCCATCAGTGAAGAGGTAATGAACACTGAAGCTTTCTTT; j_call: TRBJ1-1; v_call: TRBV10-3; d_call: .; clone_size: .; cdr3_length: 14
cdr3_aa: CASSYGSAGAGDTQYF; cdr3_nt: TGTGCCAGCAGTTACGGCAGCGCGGGAGCGGGAGATACGCAGTATTTT; j_call: TRBJ2-3; v_call: TRBV6-5; d_call: TRBD2; clone_size: .; cdr3_length: 16
cdr3_aa: CSVADRDGNTIYF; cdr3_nt: TGCAGCGTTGCTGACAGGGATGGAAACACCATATATTTT; j_call: TRBJ1-3; v_call: TRBV29-1; d_call: TRBD1; clone_size: .; cdr3_length: 13
cdr3_aa: CASGPDRNTDTQYF; cdr3_nt: TGTGCTAGTGGTCCGGACAGAAACACAGATACGCAGTATTTT; j_call: TRBJ2-3; v_call: TRBV12-5; d_call: .; clone_size: .; cdr3_length: 14
cdr3_aa: CASRKGDRVGSGNTIYF; cdr3_nt: TGTGCCAGCAGGAAGGGGGACAGGGTGGGGTCTGGAAACACCATATATTTT; j_call: TRBJ1-3; v_call: TRBV7-7; d_call: TRBD1; clone_size: .; cdr3_length: 17
cdr3_aa: CASSWGGSYGYTF; cdr3_nt: TGCGCCAGCAGTTGGGGCGGATCCTATGGCTACACCTTC; j_call: TRBJ1-2; v_call: TRBV5-1; d_call: .; clone_size: .; cdr3_length: 13
cdr3_aa: CASSVTGPAVNTIYF; cdr3_nt: TGTGCCAGTTCTGTGACAGGGCCCGCGGTAAACACCATATATTTT; j_call: TRBJ1-3; v_call: TRBV19; d_call: TRBD1; clone_size: .; cdr3_length: 15
cdr3_aa: CASKRTRNTEAFF; cdr3_nt: TGTGCCAGCAAAAGAACCAGGAACACTGAAGCTTTCTTT; j_call: TRBJ1-1; v_call: TRBV27; d_call: .; clone_size: .; cdr3_length: 13
cdr3_aa: CASSLRTGLAGSPNTQYF; cdr3_nt: TGTGCCAGCAGTTTACGCACGGGACTAGCGGGAAGTCCCAATACGCAGTATTTT; j_call: TRBJ2-3; v_call: TRBV27; d_call: TRBD2; clone_size: .; cdr3_length: 18
cdr3_aa: CASSLDTANYGYTF; cdr3_nt: TGCGCCAGCAGCTTGGATACAGCTAACTATGGCTACACCTTC; j_call: TRBJ1-2; v_call: TRBV5-1; d_call: .; clone_size: .; cdr3_length: 14
cdr3_aa: CSVEEGIRGSEQYF; cdr3_nt: TGCAGCGTTGAAGAGGGGATCCGTGGGAGCGAGCAGTACTTC; j_call: TRBJ2-7; v_call: TRBV29-1; d_call: .; clone_size: .; cdr3_length: 14
cdr3_aa: CASSMTGGDNSPLHF; cdr3_nt: TGTGCCAGCTCGATGACAGGGGGTGATAATTCACCCCTCCACTTT; j_call: TRBJ1-6; v_call: TRBV6-5; d_call: TRBD1; clone_size: .; cdr3_length: 15
cdr3_aa: CASSFGAGLTNSPLHF; cdr3_nt: TGTGCCAGCAGTTTTGGGGCAGGGCTGACGAATTCACCCCTCCACTTT; j_call: TRBJ1-6; v_call: TRBV27; d_call: .; clone_size: once; cdr3_length: 16
cdr3_aa: CASSERGLQYF; cdr3_nt: TGTGCCAGCAGCGAGAGGGGGCTGCAGTACTTC; j_call: TRBJ2-7; v_call: TRBV6-5; d_call: TRBD1; clone_size: .; cdr3_length: 11
cdr3_aa: CASSVELPGGYGYTF; cdr3_nt: TGTGCCAGCAGCGTAGAGCTCCCAGGGGGCTATGGCTACACCTTC; j_call: TRBJ1-2; v_call: TRBV9; d_call: TRBD1; clone_size: .; cdr3_length: 15
cdr3_aa: CASSENPGLLYEQYF; cdr3_nt: TGTGCCAGCAGTGAGAACCCGGGACTTCTCTACGAGCAGTACTTC; j_call: TRBJ2-7; v_call: TRBV6-1; d_call: .; clone_size: .; cdr3_length: 15
cdr3_aa: CASSRRTGRMNTEAFF; cdr3_nt: TGTGCCAGCAGCCGTCGGACAGGGAGAATGAACACTGAAGCTTTCTTT; j_call: TRBJ1-1; v_call: TRBV3-1/TRBV3-2; d_call: TRBD1; clone_size: few; cdr3_length: 16
cdr3_aa: CASSFDNRGRDEQFF; cdr3_nt: TGTGCCAGCAGTTTCGATAACAGGGGGCGCGATGAGCAGTTCTTC; j_call: TRBJ2-1; v_call: TRBV27; d_call: TRBD1; clone_size: once; cdr3_length: 15
cdr3_aa: CASSFGSGGSADTQYF; cdr3_nt: TGTGCCAGCAGCTTCGGGTCGGGGGGCTCGGCAGATACGCAGTATTTT; j_call: TRBJ2-3; v_call: TRBV11-2; d_call: .; clone_size: .; cdr3_length: 16
cdr3_aa: CASRMDRDPGNTIYF; cdr3_nt: TGTGCCAGCAGGATGGACAGGGATCCTGGAAACACCATATATTTT; j_call: TRBJ1-3; v_call: TRBV2; d_call: TRBD1; clone_size: .; cdr3_length: 15
cdr3_aa: CASSADYLTQYF; cdr3_nt: TGTGCCAGCAGCGCCGACTACTTGACCCAGTACTTC; j_call: TRBJ2-5; v_call: TRBV7-2; d_call: .; clone_size: .; cdr3_length: 12
cdr3_aa: CASSRRTGGSYEQYF; cdr3_nt: TGTGCCAGCAGCCGGAGGACAGGGGGCTCCTACGAGCAGTACTTC; j_call: TRBJ2-7; v_call: TRBV7-2; d_call: TRBD1; clone_size: .; cdr3_length: 15
cdr3_aa: CASGRRGSSVDEQFF; cdr3_nt: TGCGCCAGCGGAAGGCGGGGGTCCTCAGTGGATGAGCAGTTCTTC; j_call: TRBJ2-1; v_call: TRBV5-1; d_call: TRBD2; clone_size: .; cdr3_length: 15
cdr3_aa: CASSLDILRETQYF; cdr3_nt: TGTGCCAGCAGCTTAGATATCCTGCGTGAGACCCAGTACTTC; j_call: TRBJ2-5; v_call: TRBV11-2; d_call: .; clone_size: few; cdr3_length: 14
cdr3_aa: CASSKADKSTGETEAFF; cdr3_nt: TGTGCCAGCAGCAAAGCCGACAAATCGACAGGGGAAACTGAAGCTTTCTTT; j_call: TRBJ1-1; v_call: TRBV21-1; d_call: .; clone_size: .; cdr3_length: 17
cdr3_aa: CASSLAGADTQYF; cdr3_nt: TGCGCCAGCAGCTTGGCGGGGGCAGATACGCAGTATTTT; j_call: TRBJ2-3; v_call: TRBV5-1; d_call: .; clone_size: .; cdr3_length: 13
cdr3_aa: CASSIVGFQGNHGYTF; cdr3_nt: TGTGCCAGTAGTATAGTAGGTTTCCAGGGGAACCATGGCTACACCTTC; j_call: TRBJ1-2; v_call: TRBV19; d_call: .; clone_size: .; cdr3_length: 16
cdr3_aa: CASSQRSEAFF; cdr3_nt: TGTGCCAGCAGCCAACGGAGTGAAGCTTTCTTT; j_call: TRBJ1-1; v_call: TRBV3-1/TRBV3-2; d_call: .; clone_size: once; cdr3_length: 11
cdr3_aa: CAWSVQPTGGADTQYF; cdr3_nt: TGTGCCTGGAGTGTACAACCGACGGGGGGGGCAGATACGCAGTATTTT; j_call: TRBJ2-3; v_call: TRBV30; d_call: TRBD2; clone_size: few; cdr3_length: 16
cdr3_aa: CASSEATSGIREQYF; cdr3_nt: TGCGCCAGCAGTGAAGCGACTAGCGGGATACGCGAGCAGTACTTC; j_call: TRBJ2-7; v_call: TRBV10-1; d_call: TRBD2; clone_size: .; cdr3_length: 15
cdr3_aa: CATSDGVGPGAGYGANVLTF; cdr3_nt: TGTGCCACCAGTGATGGGGTAGGACCAGGTGCGGGTTATGGGGCCAACGTCCTGACTTTC; j_call: TRBJ2-6; v_call: TRBV24-1; d_call: .; clone_size: .; cdr3_length: 20
cdr3_aa: CASSSTLAGGNEQFF; cdr3_nt: TGCGCCAGCAGCAGCACACTAGCGGGAGGCAATGAGCAGTTCTTC; j_call: TRBJ2-1; v_call: TRBV5-1; d_call: TRBD2; clone_size: .; cdr3_length: 15